These 9 T cell receptor beta chains share one sample of origin, sequenced in a study of blood T cell repertoires in COVID-19. Assay used: immunoSEQ multiplex PCR; TCRdb lists only in-frame clones, some missing. The table lists 100,000 to 150,000 clones, around four fifths of them singletons. The sample consisted of peripheral blood. These receptors came from a man in his fifties or sixties with acute or convalescent COVID-19.

With respect to this clone: A junction boundary mismatches the germline segment, possibly from a read error. The genes are TRBV19 and TRBJ1-1; 10 bases line up with TRBD1. Per the germline V gene, CDR1 is LNHDA and CDR2 is SQIVND (reference sequence). The CDR3 is 11 residues long. CDR3 coding DNA: TGTGCCAGTCAAAGACAGGGGGCGGCTCTCTTT. Its translation: CASQRQGAALF. The variable domain in full, with the rest retrieved from reference TRBV19 and TRBJ1-1, is DGGITQSPKYLFRKEGQNVTLSCEQNLNHDAMYWYRQDPGQGLRLIYYSQIVNDFQKGDIAEGYSVSREKKESFPLTVTSAQKNPTAFYLCASQRQGAALFGQGTRLTVV.

This clone was picked up one time. The genes are TRBV19 and TRBJ1-1; tentative D call: TRBD1 (6 bases). Germline values: CDR1 LNHDA, CDR2 SQIVND (reference sequence). CDR3 size: 15 residues. V was shortened by 5 bases and J by 0 bases, with 13 bases between the two germline ends. The CDR3 region is CASSVGQRMNTEAFF. The CDR3 DNA is TGTGCCAGTAGTGTTGGACAGAGAATGAACACTGAAGCTTTCTTT.

V usage is TRBV19 and J usage is TRBJ1-2; D not certain. CDR1 is LNHDA, CDR2 SQIVND, per germline (reference sequence). There are 15 residues in the CDR3. V lost 4 bases and J lost 4, with 16 bases in between. The CDR3 here is CASSTLLGPAYGYTF. The CDR3 DNA follows: TGTGCCAGTAGTACGCTACTAGGGCCCGCCTATGGCTACACCTTC.

The chain recombines TRBV19 with TRBJ2-4; TRBD2 matches 9 bases. Germline lookup yields CDR1 LNHDA and CDR2 SQIVND (reference sequence). The CDR3 runs to 15 residues. With 4 bases clipped from V and 3 bases from J, the junction kept 4 bases outside the gene matches. The CDR3 reads CASSSGGRDKNIQYF. Here the CDR3 DNA reads TGTGCCAGTAGTAGCGGCGGGAGGGACAAAAACATTCAGTACTTC.

The chain carries TRBV5-1 and TRBJ2-3, with 8 bases identical to TRBD2. The length of the CDR3 is 16 residues. CDR1 is SGHRS and CDR2 is YFSETQ in the germline V gene. V was clipped by 4 bases and J by 4 bases; unmatched bases: 11. The chain's CDR3 is CASSVGSLAGPDTQYF. The CDR3 DNA is TGCGCCAGCAGCGTCGGGTCCTTAGCGGGACCAGATACGCAGTATTTT.

The chain links TRBV3-1 (or the pseudogene TRBV3-2) to TRBJ2-7; 8 bases fit TRBD2. The CDR3 loop spans 14 amino acids. The trim removed 6 bases at V and 7 bases at J, leaving 11 bases unmatched. Germline V gene sequence: CDR1 LGHDT, CDR2 YNNKEL (reference sequence). The CDR3 region is CASRQSGGGKEQYF. The DNA of the CDR3 is TGTGCCAGCAGGCAGTCCGGCGGGGGGAAAGAGCAGTACTTC.

The V gene is TRBV19, the J gene TRBJ1-3; D not resolved. Germline CDR1 reads LNHDA; CDR2 reads SQIVND (reference sequence). CDR3 length equals 12 residues. Between the trimmed V and J ends, which lost 10 bases and 4 bases, there was a span of 11 bases. The CDR3 here is CATSTPGNTIYF. The CDR3 DNA is TGTGCCACCTCTACCCCGGGAAACACCATATATTTT. The full variable domain, its missing parts supplied by reference TRBV19 and TRBJ1-3, is DGGITQSPKYLFRKEGQNVTLSCEQNLNHDAMYWYRQDPGQGLRLIYYSQIVNDFQKGDIAEGYSVSREKKESFPLTVTSAQKNPTAFYLCATSTPGNTIYFGEGSWLTVV.

The J gene is TRBJ2-7, the V gene TRBV5-1; a possible D gene is TRBD1 (6 bases). V was shortened by 5 bases and J by 1 base, with 16 bases between the two germline ends. The germline V gene encodes CDR1 SGHRS and CDR2 YFSETQ. The CDR3 sequence is 15 residues long. CDR3 in DNA: TGCGCCAGCAGGGAAAAATTGCAGGGGTCCTACGAGCAGTACTTC. As protein: CASREKLQGSYEQYF.

The CDR3 region is CASSQLTDGANVLTF. The CDR3, as DNA: TGTGCCAGCAGCCAGTTGACAGATGGGGCCAACGTCCTGACTTTC. The chain carries TRBV14 and TRBJ2-6, with D possibly being TRBD1 (5 bases). Germline CDR1 reads SGHDN; CDR2 reads FVKESK. V dropped 3 bases and J dropped 3 bases, with 9 bases sitting between them. The CDR3 has 15 residues.